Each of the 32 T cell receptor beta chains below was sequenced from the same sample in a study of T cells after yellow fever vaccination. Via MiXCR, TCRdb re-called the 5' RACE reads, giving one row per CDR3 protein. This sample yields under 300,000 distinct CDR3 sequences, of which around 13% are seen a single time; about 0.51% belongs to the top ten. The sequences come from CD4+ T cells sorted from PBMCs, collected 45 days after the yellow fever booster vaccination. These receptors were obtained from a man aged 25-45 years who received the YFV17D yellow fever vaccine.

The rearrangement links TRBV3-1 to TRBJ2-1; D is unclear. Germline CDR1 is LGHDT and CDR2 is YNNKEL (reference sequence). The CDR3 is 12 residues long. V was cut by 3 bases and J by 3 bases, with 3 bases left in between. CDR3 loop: CASSHNYNEQFF. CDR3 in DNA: TGTGCCAGCAGCCATAACTACAATGAGCAGTTCTTC.

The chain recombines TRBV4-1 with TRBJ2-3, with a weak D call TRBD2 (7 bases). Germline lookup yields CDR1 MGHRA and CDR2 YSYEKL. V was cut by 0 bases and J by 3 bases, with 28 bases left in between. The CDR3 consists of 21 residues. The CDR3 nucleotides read TGCGCCAGCAGCCAAGATTCTCGGGGGGCCAGGGTATGGATGGTGACAGATACGCAGTATTTT. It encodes CASSQDSRGARVWMVTDTQYF.

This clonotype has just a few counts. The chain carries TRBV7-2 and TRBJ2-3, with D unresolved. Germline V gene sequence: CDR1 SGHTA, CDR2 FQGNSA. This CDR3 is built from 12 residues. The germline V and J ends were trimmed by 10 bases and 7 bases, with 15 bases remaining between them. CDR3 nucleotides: TGTGCCACCAGATCGATGGGGAATACGCAGTATTTT. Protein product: CATRSMGNTQYF. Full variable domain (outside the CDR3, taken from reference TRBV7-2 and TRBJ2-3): GAGVSQSPSNKVTEKGKDVELRCDPISGHTALYWYRQSLGQGLEFLIYFQGNSAPDKSGLPSDRFSAERTGGSVSTLTIQRTQQEDSAVYLCATRSMGNTQYFGPGTRLTVL.

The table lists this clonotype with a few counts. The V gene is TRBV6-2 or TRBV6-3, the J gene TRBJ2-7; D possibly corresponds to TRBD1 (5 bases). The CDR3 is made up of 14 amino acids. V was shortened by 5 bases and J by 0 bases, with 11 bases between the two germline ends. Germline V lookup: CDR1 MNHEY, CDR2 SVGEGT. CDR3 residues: CASSPTAYSYEQYF. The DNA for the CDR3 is TGTGCCAGCAGTCCGACAGCATACTCCTACGAGCAGTACTTC.

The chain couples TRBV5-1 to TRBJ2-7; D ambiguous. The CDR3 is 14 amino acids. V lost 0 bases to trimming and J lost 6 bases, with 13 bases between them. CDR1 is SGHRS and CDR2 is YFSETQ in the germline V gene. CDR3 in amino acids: CASSLATDPAEQYF. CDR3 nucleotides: TGCGCCAGCAGCTTGGCCACGGACCCTGCCGAGCAGTACTTC.

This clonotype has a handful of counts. The CDR3 bases are TGCAGTGCTAGCTTAGATGGCAATCAGCCCCAGCATTTT. Its translation: CSASLDGNQPQHF. This chain joins TRBV20-1 and TRBJ1-5; D uncertain. V lost 3 bases, J lost 2 bases, and 8 bases lay in between. Germline CDR1 DFQATT, CDR2 SNEGSKA (reference sequence). The CDR3 loop spans 13 amino acids.

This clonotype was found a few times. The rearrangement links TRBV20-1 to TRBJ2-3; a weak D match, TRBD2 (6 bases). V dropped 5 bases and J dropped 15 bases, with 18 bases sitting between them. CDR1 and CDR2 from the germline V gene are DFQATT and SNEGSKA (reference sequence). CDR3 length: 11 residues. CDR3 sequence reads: CSAQIAEVVYF. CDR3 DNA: TGCAGTGCTCAAATAGCGGAGGTGGTCTATTTT.

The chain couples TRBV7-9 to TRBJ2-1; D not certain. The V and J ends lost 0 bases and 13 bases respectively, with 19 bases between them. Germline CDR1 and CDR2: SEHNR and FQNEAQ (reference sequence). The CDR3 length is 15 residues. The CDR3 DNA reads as TGTGCCAGCAGCTTAGCATCGTTAACCGGCACGGATCAGTTCTTC. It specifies CASSLASLTGTDQFF.

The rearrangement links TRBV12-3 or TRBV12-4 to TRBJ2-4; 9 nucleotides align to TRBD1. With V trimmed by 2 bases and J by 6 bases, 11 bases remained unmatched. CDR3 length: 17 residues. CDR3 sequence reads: CASSLMSSGTGRNIQYF. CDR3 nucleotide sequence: TGTGCCAGCAGTTTAATGTCTTCCGGGACAGGGCGAAACATTCAGTACTTC.

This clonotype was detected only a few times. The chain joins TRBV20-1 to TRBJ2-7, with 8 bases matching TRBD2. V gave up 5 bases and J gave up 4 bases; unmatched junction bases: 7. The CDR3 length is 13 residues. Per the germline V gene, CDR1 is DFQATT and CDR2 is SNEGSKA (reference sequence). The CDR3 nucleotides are TGCAGTGCTGTAATAACGGGGGGGTACGAGCAGTACTTC. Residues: CSAVITGGYEQYF.

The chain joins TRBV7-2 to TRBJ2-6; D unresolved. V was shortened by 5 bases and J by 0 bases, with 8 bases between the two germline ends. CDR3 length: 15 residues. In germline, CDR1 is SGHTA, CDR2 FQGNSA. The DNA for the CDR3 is TGTGCCAGCAGCCCGCCCTTCTCTGGGGCCAACGTCCTGACTTTC. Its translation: CASSPPFSGANVLTF.

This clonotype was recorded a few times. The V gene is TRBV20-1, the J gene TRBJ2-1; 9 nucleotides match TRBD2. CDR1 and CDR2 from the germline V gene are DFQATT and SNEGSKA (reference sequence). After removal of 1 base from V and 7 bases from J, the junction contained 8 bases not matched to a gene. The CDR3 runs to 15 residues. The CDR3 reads CSARVGGRAKNEQFF. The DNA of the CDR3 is TGCAGTGCTAGAGTCGGCGGGAGGGCCAAAAATGAGCAGTTCTTC.

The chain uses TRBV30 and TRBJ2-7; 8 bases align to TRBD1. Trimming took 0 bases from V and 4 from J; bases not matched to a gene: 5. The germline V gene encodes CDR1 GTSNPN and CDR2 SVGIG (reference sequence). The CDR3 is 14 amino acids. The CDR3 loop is CAWSVSGGKYEQYF. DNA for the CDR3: TGTGCCTGGAGTGTATCAGGGGGCAAGTACGAGCAGTACTTC.

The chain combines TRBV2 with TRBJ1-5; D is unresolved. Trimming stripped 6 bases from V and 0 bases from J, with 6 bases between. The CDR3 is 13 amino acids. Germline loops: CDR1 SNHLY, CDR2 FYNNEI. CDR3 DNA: TGTGCCAGCAGGGACTATAGCAATCAGCCCCAGCATTTT. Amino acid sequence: CASRDYSNQPQHF.

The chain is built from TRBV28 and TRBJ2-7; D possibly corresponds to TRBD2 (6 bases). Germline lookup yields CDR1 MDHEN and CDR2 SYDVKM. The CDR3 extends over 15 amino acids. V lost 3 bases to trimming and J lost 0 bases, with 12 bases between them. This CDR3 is CASSLGGEDSYEQYF. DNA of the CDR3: TGTGCCAGCAGTTTGGGCGGGGAAGACTCCTACGAGCAGTACTTC.

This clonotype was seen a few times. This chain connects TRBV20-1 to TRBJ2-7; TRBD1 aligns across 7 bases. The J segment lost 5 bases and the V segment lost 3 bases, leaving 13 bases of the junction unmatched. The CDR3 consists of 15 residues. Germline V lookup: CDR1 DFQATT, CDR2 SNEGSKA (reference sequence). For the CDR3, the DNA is TGCAGTGCTAGTATGATGATTATAGGGGGCCACGAGCAGTACTTC. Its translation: CSASMMIIGGHEQYF.

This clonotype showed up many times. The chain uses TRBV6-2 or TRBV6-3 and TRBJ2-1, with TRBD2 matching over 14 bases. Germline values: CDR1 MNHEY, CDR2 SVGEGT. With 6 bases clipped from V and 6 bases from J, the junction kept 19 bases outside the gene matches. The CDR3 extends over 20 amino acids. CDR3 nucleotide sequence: TGTGCCAGCAGGGGCCGACCTGCGGGACTAGCGGGAGAATTTTCCAATGAGCAGTTCTTC. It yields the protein CASRGRPAGLAGEFSNEQFF.

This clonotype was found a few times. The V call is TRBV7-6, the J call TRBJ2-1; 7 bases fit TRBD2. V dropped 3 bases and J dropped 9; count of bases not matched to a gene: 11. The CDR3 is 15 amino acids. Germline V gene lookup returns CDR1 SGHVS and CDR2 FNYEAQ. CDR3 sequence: CASSLVRAGATEQFF. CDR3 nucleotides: TGTGCCAGCAGCTTGGTGCGGGCGGGAGCGACTGAGCAGTTCTTC.

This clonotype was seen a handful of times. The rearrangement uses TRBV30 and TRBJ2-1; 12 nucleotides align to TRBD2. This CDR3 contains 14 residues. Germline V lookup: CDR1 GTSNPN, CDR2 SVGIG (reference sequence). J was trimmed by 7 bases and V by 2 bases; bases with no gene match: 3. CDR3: CAWSRTSGMNEQFF. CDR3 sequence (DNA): TGTGCCTGGAGTAGGACTAGCGGGATGAATGAGCAGTTCTTC. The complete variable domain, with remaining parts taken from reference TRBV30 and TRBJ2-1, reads SQTIHQWPATLVQPVGSPLSLECTVEGTSNPNLYWYRQAAGRGLQLLFYSVGIGQISSEVPQNLSASRPQDRQFILSSKKLLLSDSGFYLCAWSRTSGMNEQFFGPGTRLTVL.

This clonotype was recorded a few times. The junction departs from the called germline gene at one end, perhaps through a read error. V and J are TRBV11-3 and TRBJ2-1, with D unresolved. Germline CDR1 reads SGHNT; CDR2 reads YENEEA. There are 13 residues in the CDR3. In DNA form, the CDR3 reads TGTGCCAGCAGCTTGAACTCCGACAATGAGCAGTTCTTC. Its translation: CASSLNSDNEQFF.

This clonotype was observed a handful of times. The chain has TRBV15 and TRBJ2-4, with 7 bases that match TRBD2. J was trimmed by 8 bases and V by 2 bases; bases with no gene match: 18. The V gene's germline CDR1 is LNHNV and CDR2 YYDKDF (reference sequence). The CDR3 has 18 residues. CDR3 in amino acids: CATSRSRGVRSEGYIQYF. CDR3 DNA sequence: TGTGCCACCAGCAGATCTCGGGGGGTACGATCCGAGGGTTACATTCAGTACTTC.

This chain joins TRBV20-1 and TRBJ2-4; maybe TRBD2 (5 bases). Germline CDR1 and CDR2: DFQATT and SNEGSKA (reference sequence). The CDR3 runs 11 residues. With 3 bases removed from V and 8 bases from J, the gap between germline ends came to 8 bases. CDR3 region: CSASPGDIQYF. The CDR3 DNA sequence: TGCAGTGCTAGCCCCGGGGACATTCAGTACTTC.

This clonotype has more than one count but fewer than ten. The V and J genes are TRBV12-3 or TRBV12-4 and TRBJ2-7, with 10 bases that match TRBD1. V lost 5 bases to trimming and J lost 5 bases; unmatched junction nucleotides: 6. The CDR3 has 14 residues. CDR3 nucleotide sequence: TGTGCCAGCAGTGTCCGGGACAGGGGCCACGAGCAGTACTTC. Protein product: CASSVRDRGHEQYF.

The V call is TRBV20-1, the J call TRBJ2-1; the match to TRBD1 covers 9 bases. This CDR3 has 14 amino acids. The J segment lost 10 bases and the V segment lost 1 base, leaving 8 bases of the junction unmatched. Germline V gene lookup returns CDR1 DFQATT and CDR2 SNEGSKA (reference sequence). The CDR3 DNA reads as TGCAGTGCTAGAGGCCCTGACAGGGGGTGGGAGCAGTTCTTC. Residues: CSARGPDRGWEQFF.

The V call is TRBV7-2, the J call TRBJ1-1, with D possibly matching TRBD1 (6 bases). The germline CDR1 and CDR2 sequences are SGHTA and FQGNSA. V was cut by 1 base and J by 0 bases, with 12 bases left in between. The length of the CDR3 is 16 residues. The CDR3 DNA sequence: TGTGCCAGCAGCTTAGTGATTGGACAGCTGAACACTGAAGCTTTCTTT. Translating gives CASSLVIGQLNTEAFF.

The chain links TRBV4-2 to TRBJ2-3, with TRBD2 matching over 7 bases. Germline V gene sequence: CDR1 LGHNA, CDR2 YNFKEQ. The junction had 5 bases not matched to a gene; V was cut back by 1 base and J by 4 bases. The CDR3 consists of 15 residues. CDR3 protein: CASSQGGRAADTQYF. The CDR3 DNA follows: TGTGCCAGCAGCCAAGGGGGGAGGGCCGCAGATACGCAGTATTTT.

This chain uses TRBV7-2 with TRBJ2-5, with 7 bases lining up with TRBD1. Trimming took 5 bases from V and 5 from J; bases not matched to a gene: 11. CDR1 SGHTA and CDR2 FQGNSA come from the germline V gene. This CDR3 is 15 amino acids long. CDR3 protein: CASSLNDGTVETQYF. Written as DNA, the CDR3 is TGTGCCAGCAGCCTAAATGACGGGACAGTGGAGACCCAGTACTTC.

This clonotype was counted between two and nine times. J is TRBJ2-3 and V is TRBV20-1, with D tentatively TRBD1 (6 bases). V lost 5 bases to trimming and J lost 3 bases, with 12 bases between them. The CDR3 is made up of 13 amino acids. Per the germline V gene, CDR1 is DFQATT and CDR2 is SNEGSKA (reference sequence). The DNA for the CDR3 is TGCAGTGCTGATAGGGGACAAACAGATACGCAGTATTTT. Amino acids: CSADRGQTDTQYF.

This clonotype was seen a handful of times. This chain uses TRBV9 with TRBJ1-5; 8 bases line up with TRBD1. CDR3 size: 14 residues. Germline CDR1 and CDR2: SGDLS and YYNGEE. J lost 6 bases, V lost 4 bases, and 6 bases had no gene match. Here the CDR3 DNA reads TGTGCCAGCAGCCCAGCTCAGGGGGCTCAGCCCCAGCATTTT. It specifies CASSPAQGAQPQHF.

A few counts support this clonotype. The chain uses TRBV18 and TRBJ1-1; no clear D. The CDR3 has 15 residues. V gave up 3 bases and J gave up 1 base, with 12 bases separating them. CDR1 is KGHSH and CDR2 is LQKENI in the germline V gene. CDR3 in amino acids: CASSPQWAPNTEAFF. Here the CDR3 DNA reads TGTGCCAGCTCACCCCAGTGGGCGCCGAACACTGAAGCTTTCTTT.

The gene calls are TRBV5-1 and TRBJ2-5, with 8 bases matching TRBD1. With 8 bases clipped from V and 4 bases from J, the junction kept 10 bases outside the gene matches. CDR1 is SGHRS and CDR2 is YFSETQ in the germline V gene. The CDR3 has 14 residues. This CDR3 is CASMTGTGRETQYF. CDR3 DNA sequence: TGCGCCAGTATGACCGGGACAGGTAGAGAGACCCAGTACTTC.

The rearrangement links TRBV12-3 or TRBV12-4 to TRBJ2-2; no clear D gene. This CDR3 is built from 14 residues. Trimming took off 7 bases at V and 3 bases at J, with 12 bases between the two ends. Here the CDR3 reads CASTQYRDTGELFF. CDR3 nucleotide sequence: TGTGCCAGCACCCAGTATCGAGACACCGGGGAGCTGTTTTTT.